Below are 8 T cell receptor beta chains sequenced from a single sample in a study of blood T cell repertoires in COVID-19. The method was immunoSEQ multiplex PCR; TCRdb's version includes in-frame clones alone and lacks a portion of them. The table shows about 290,000 clones, with 85% occurring only once. Input material: peripheral blood. The receptors were gathered from a woman in her 50s with active or convalescent COVID-19.

This clone came up once. This chain joins TRBV19 and TRBJ2-1; 8 positions agree with TRBD2. CDR3 length equals 17 residues. Germline CDR1 and CDR2: LNHDA and SQIVND (reference sequence). J lost 4 bases, V lost 4 bases, and 12 bases had no gene match. This chain's CDR3 is CASSRYSGGAWYNEQFF. In nucleotides, the CDR3 is TGTGCCAGTAGTAGGTACTCGGGGGGGGCATGGTACAATGAGCAGTTCTTC.

V gene TRBV6-5 combines with J gene TRBJ2-3; 10 bases agree with TRBD1. The CDR3 runs 14 residues. With V trimmed by 6 bases and J by 4 bases, 4 bases remained unmatched. Per germline, CDR1 MNHEY and CDR2 SVGAGI. The CDR3 region has the DNA TGTGCCAGCAGACAGGGGACAGGGGCAGATACGCAGTATTTT. Translated: CASRQGTGADTQYF.

CDR3 protein: CASRTRAGGMGTEAFF. Written as DNA, the CDR3 is TGTGCCAGCAGGACCCGGGCAGGGGGCATGGGCACTGAAGCTTTCTTT. V gene TRBV28 combines with J gene TRBJ1-1, with TRBD1 matching over 8 bases. Germline assignment: CDR1 MDHEN and CDR2 SYDVKM. Trimming cost V 6 bases and J 4 bases; bases outside gene matches: 13. The CDR3 length is 16 residues. Full variable domain (rest looked up from reference TRBV28 and TRBJ1-1): DVKVTQSSRYLVKRTGEKVFLECVQDMDHENMFWYRQDPGLGLRLIYFSYDVKMKEKGDIPEGYSVSREKKERFSLILESASTNQTSMYLCASRTRAGGMGTEAFFGQGTRLTVV.

This clone was detected only once. The chain recombines TRBV4-2 with TRBJ2-3; 10 positions match TRBD2. This CDR3 is 16 amino acids long. J gave up 4 bases and V 0 bases, and 4 bases lay outside the gene matches. In germline, CDR1 is LGHNA, CDR2 YNFKEQ. CDR3 DNA: TGTGCCAGCAGCCAAGAGGCTAGCGGGAGTGCAGATACGCAGTATTTT. Its protein is CASSQEASGSADTQYF.

The chain recombines TRBV9 with TRBJ2-3; 9 bases align to TRBD2. J gave up 6 bases and V 0 bases, and 5 bases lay outside the gene matches. Germline CDR1 reads SGDLS; CDR2 reads YYNGEE. This CDR3 is 15 amino acids long. This chain's CDR3 is CASSVDSGSRDTQYF. CDR3 in DNA: TGTGCCAGCAGCGTAGATAGCGGGAGTAGGGATACGCAGTATTTT.

The table lists this clone with a few counts. The rearrangement links TRBV28 to TRBJ1-2, with D hard to call. The CDR3 length is 15 residues. V shed 8 bases and J shed 2 bases, with 18 bases lying between them. CDR1 is MDHEN, CDR2 SYDVKM, per germline. Here the CDR3 reads CASATPPRLNYGYTF. The CDR3 DNA reads TGTGCCAGCGCTACTCCCCCCCGATTAAACTATGGCTACACCTTC.

V gene TRBV11-2 combines with J gene TRBJ2-1, with 7 nucleotides matching TRBD2. From germline, CDR1 is SGHAT and CDR2 FQNNGV. This CDR3 has 16 residues. V dropped 3 bases and J dropped 10; count of bases not matched to a gene: 15. This CDR3 is CASSFVGRPSGREQFF. The CDR3 DNA sequence: TGTGCCAGCAGCTTCGTCGGGAGGCCGTCCGGACGAGAGCAGTTCTTC.

This clone was detected a few times. The chain combines TRBV28 with TRBJ1-1; D is unclear. The V end lost 7 bases, the J end lost 2 bases, and 5 bases lay between the germline ends. Germline lookup yields CDR1 MDHEN and CDR2 SYDVKM. This CDR3 contains 11 residues. CDR3 sequence: CASIGNTEAFF. The CDR3 DNA sequence: TGTGCCAGCATTGGCAACACTGAAGCTTTCTTT.